Listed below are T cell receptor beta chains from one sample, sequenced in a study of T cells in Graves' hyperthyroidism and ophthalmopathy. TCRdb re-called the multiplex PCR reads through MiXCR, storing one row per CDR3 protein. The table has 380,000 or so distinct CDR3 sequences, about 18% seen once. Sample: blood. All receptors come from a woman aged 18-29 years with Graves' hyperthyroidism. The CDR3 runs from the conserved cysteine through the conserved F or W. The D gene is left open where the match is weak. Size values are once, few and many counts, or a class for expanded clones, and some rows have none.

v_gene	j_gene	d_gene	abundance	CDR3nt	CDR3aa
TRBV6-5	TRBJ1-2	.	many	TGTGCCAGCAGTTACGGCGCAGATGGCTACACCTTC	CASSYGADGYTF
TRBV7-9	TRBJ2-4	TRBD1	few	TGTGCCAGCAGCTTGGCCACAGGGGGCGCGGACATTCAGTACTTC	CASSLATGGADIQYF
TRBV5-5	TRBJ1-2	TRBD1	few	TGTGCCAGCATCAAGACAGGGTCTTCTGGCTACACCTTC	CASIKTGSSGYTF
TRBV4-2	TRBJ1-6	TRBD1	few	TGTGCCAGCACCTCAAAGGGACGGGACAGGGGGTCTTCACCCCTCCACTTT	CASTSKGRDRGSSPLHF
TRBV6-5	TRBJ1-6	.	many	TGTGCCAGCAGTTACTCGACCAGGGCCAATTCACCCCTCCACTTT	CASSYSTRANSPLHF
TRBV18	TRBJ1-5	TRBD1	.	TGTGCCAGCTCACCCGACAGGGGGCGAGTGAGCAATCAGCCCCAGCATTTT	CASSPDRGRVSNQPQHF
TRBV28	TRBJ1-2	TRBD1	many	TGTGCCAGCAGTTTGGGGACAGGCGAGGGCTATGGCTACACCTTC	CASSLGTGEGYGYTF
TRBV15	TRBJ2-5	.	many	TGTGCCACCAGCAGAGGATGGGAGACCCAGTACTTC	CATSRGWETQYF
TRBV9	TRBJ1-1	TRBD1	many	TGTGCCAGCAACCGTAGGGGGAGGGGGCGTACTGAAGCTTTCTTT	CASNRRGRGRTEAFF
TRBV12-3/TRBV12-4	TRBJ1-6	.	.	TGTGCCAGCAGATGGGGGCGCTCCTATAATTCACCCCTCCACTTT	CASRWGRSYNSPLHF
TRBV5-1	TRBJ2-7	TRBD1	.	TGCGCCAGCAGCAATGCCGGGACAGGGAGGGAGCAGTACTTC	CASSNAGTGREQYF
TRBV6-5	TRBJ1-2	.	many	TGTGCCAGCAGTTACTCGCCAGATTACAGATCAGGCTACACCTTC	CASSYSPDYRSGYTF
TRBV20-1	TRBJ2-7	.	many	TGCAGTGCCCGAGCGGACTACGAGCAGTACTTC	CSARADYEQYF
TRBV18	TRBJ1-1	TRBD1	many	TGTGCCAGCTCAACTCAGGGGGGCACTGAAGCTTTCTTT	CASSTQGGTEAFF
TRBV6-5	TRBJ1-1	TRBD1	many	TGTGCCAGCAGTTACCCGGGACAGGCGGACACTGAAGCTTTCTTT	CASSYPGQADTEAFF